Below are 24 T cell receptor beta chains sequenced from a single sample in a study of blood T cell repertoires in COVID-19. TCRdb's copy holds only in-frame clones and misses some; the assay was immunoSEQ multiplex PCR. This repertoire shows 140,000 to 150,000 clones, approximately 90% found once; its top ten account for 2.5% to 3%. Sequences were obtained from peripheral blood. These receptors all come from a man aged 55 to 70 with active or convalescent COVID-19.

The DNA for the CDR3 is TGTGCCAGCAGTACCCGGGACTCACTTAGCGACGAGCAGTACTTC. Translated: CASSTRDSLSDEQYF. The chain carries TRBV28 and TRBJ2-7; D possibly corresponds to TRBD2 (6 bases). Trimming took 5 bases from V and 5 from J, leaving 19 bases between them. Germline V CDR1 and CDR2: MDHEN, SYDVKM. The CDR3 covers 15 residues. Based on the CDR3 plus reference TRBV28 and TRBJ2-7, the full variable domain is DVKVTQSSRYLVKRTGEKVFLECVQDMDHENMFWYRQDPGLGLRLIYFSYDVKMKEKGDIPEGYSVSREKKERFSLILESASTNQTSMYLCASSTRDSLSDEQYFGPGTRLTVT.

The chain recombines TRBV9 with TRBJ1-2, with no clear D. The CDR3 covers 16 residues. Germline V CDR1 and CDR2: SGDLS, YYNGEE. Trimming shortened V by 4 bases and J by 4 bases, and 20 bases separated the two germline ends. The CDR3 is CASSKAGDGLVYGYTF. CDR3 nucleotide sequence: TGTGCCAGCAGCAAGGCGGGTGACGGGCTAGTCTATGGCTACACCTTC. The whole variable domain, remainder taken from reference TRBV9 and TRBJ1-2, is DSGVTQTPKHLITATGQRVTLRCSPRSGDLSVYWYQQSLDQGLQFLIQYYNGEERAKGNILERFSAQQFPDLHSELNLSSLELGDSALYFCASSKAGDGLVYGYTFGSGTRLTVV.

The V call is TRBV5-1, the J call TRBJ2-1, with unresolved D. V lost 4 bases to trimming and J lost 0 bases, with 11 bases between them. CDR1 is SGHRS, CDR2 YFSETQ, per germline. This CDR3 has 15 residues. Here the CDR3 DNA reads TGCGCCAGCAGCCCTGACTCGGCCTCCTACAATGAGCAGTTCTTC. Protein product: CASSPDSASYNEQFF.

The chain couples TRBV6-5 to TRBJ1-5; D ambiguous. The CDR3 extends over 13 amino acids. From germline, CDR1 is MNHEY and CDR2 SVGAGI. Trimming stripped 2 bases from V and 7 bases from J, with 9 bases between. The CDR3 coding sequence is TGTGCCAGCAGTTACGGCCTGAGGCAGCCCCAGCATTTT. Residues: CASSYGLRQPQHF.

The rearrangement links TRBV7-2 to TRBJ1-2; no clear D gene. Trimming left V 1 base short and J 5 bases short, with 14 bases between. CDR1 and CDR2 from the germline V gene are SGHTA and FQGNSA. This CDR3 has 15 residues. CDR3 loop: CASSLVAAREYGYTF. The DNA for the CDR3 is TGTGCCAGCAGCTTAGTGGCAGCTAGAGAATATGGCTACACCTTC.

This clone was detected only once. The chain employs TRBV3-1 (or the pseudogene TRBV3-2) and TRBJ1-5; a weak D match, TRBD1 (5 bases). This CDR3 is 12 amino acids long. Germline-derived CDR1 and CDR2 are LGHDT and YNNKEL (reference sequence). V was clipped by 3 bases and J by 11 bases, with 11 bases between them. CDR3 region: CASSQGGLAQHF. The CDR3 nucleotides are TGTGCCAGCAGCCAGGGGGGACTAGCCCAGCATTTT.

V gene TRBV14 combines with J gene TRBJ2-5, with 9 bases aligning to TRBD2. CDR1 SGHDN and CDR2 FVKESK come from the germline V gene. This CDR3 has 16 amino acids. The V gene end was trimmed by 4 bases and the J gene end by 0 bases; junction bases not matched to a gene: 6. For the CDR3, the DNA is TGTGCCAGCAGCCCAAGGACTAGCGCGTACCAAGAGACCCAGTACTTC. It translates to CASSPRTSAYQETQYF.

The chain joins TRBV6-2 or TRBV6-3 to TRBJ2-7, with 9 nucleotides matching TRBD2. The CDR3 extends over 15 amino acids. With 5 bases clipped from V and 7 bases from J, the junction kept 12 bases outside the gene matches. Germline CDR1 MNHEY, CDR2 SVGEGT. The CDR3 DNA is TGTGCCAGCAGTATTTCCGGGACTAGCAAGAAGGAGCAGTACTTC. Translating it yields CASSISGTSKKEQYF.

This clone was seen a single time. The chain links TRBV28 to TRBJ1-3; D ambiguous. Germline lookup yields CDR1 MDHEN and CDR2 SYDVKM. The V end lost 6 bases, the J end lost 11 bases, and 23 bases lay between the germline ends. CDR3 size: 15 residues. CDR3 protein: CASRPRIHGGGSIYF. CDR3 in DNA: TGTGCCAGCAGACCTCGTATACACGGTGGCGGCTCCATATATTTT. Supplemented by reference TRBV28 and TRBJ1-3, the full variable domain reads DVKVTQSSRYLVKRTGEKVFLECVQDMDHENMFWYRQDPGLGLRLIYFSYDVKMKEKGDIPEGYSVSREKKERFSLILESASTNQTSMYLCASRPRIHGGGSIYFGEGSWLTVV.

This sequence joins TRBV9 and TRBJ1-5, with a possible D match to TRBD1 (6 bases). Looked up from germline, CDR1 is SGDLS and CDR2 is YYNGEE. The CDR3 runs to 15 residues. Trimming cost V 5 bases and J 1 base, with 13 bases left between them. CDR3 nucleotides: TGTGCCAGCAGTAAAACAGGGTTGAGCAATCAGCCCCAGCATTTT. Its translation is CASSKTGLSNQPQHF.

The chain has TRBV7-8 and TRBJ2-1; 15 nucleotides line up with TRBD2. The CDR3 length is 15 residues. V was pared by 3 bases and J by 10 bases, with 4 bases of the junction left unmatched. Germline V CDR1 and CDR2: SGHVS, FQNEAQ. The CDR3 DNA follows: TGTGCCAGCAGCTTCGGGACTAGCGGGGGGACGGAGCAGTTCTTC. It codes for CASSFGTSGGTEQFF.

The rearrangement joins TRBV6-5 to TRBJ1-2; TRBD1 matches at 8 bases. V shed 6 bases, J shed 5 bases, and the junction held 5 bases outside the gene matches. CDR3 length equals 13 residues. Germline V CDR1 and CDR2: MNHEY, SVGAGI. Here the CDR3 DNA reads TGTGCCAGCAGCATGGACAGGGTTTATGGCTACACCTTC. Amino acids: CASSMDRVYGYTF.

The rearrangement joins TRBV28 to TRBJ1-5; D unresolved. The CDR3 length is 12 residues. The V end lost 3 bases, the J end lost 9 bases, and 9 bases lay between the germline ends. Germline CDR1 is MDHEN and CDR2 is SYDVKM. CDR3 DNA: TGTGCCAGCAGTTTGATAATCGGGCCCCAGCATTTT. The encoded protein is CASSLIIGPQHF.

This clone was recorded only once. This chain links TRBV4-1 with TRBJ2-3, with D possibly TRBD2 on 6 matching bases. Trimming shortened V by 2 bases and J by 2 bases, and 11 bases separated the two germline ends. In germline, CDR1 is MGHRA, CDR2 YSYEKL. The CDR3 totals 15 residues. CDR3 nucleotide sequence: TGCGCCAGCAGCCAACTGGAGGGACCCACAGATACGCAGTATTTT. It encodes CASSQLEGPTDTQYF.

This chain joins TRBV24-1 and TRBJ1-1; TRBD1 agrees at 7 bases. In germline, CDR1 is KGHDR, CDR2 SFDVKD. The CDR3 runs to 16 residues. J gave up 0 bases and V 2 bases, and 5 bases lay outside the gene matches. CDR3 in DNA: TGTGCCACCAGTGATTCCCACAGGGGAATGAACACTGAAGCTTTCTTT. Its translation is CATSDSHRGMNTEAFF.

The V and J genes are TRBV5-4 and TRBJ1-2; D remains ambiguous. Germline CDR1 and CDR2: SGHNT and YYREEE (reference sequence). The CDR3 contains 13 residues. V was pared by 3 bases and J by 4 bases, with 10 bases between. CDR3 coding DNA: TGTGCCAGCAGCTCGGAGGGAACCTATGGCTACACCTTC. The encoded protein is CASSSEGTYGYTF.

The chain links TRBV29-1 to TRBJ1-1; possibly TRBD1 for D (5 bases). The germline gives CDR1 SQVTM, CDR2 ANQGSEA. Deletions cut 7 bases from V and 0 bases from J, with 15 bases between. CDR3 length: 14 amino acids. In DNA, the CDR3 is TGCAGCGCCTCCCCGTCAGGGATGAACACTGAAGCTTTCTTT. It yields the protein CSASPSGMNTEAFF.

CDR3 coding DNA: TGTGCCAGCAGTTACTGGGTTCAGGAAGGCTACACCTTC. Encoded protein: CASSYWVQEGYTF. This chain joins TRBV6-2 or TRBV6-3 and TRBJ1-2, with D unclear. V dropped 1 base and J dropped 8 bases, with 11 bases sitting between them. Germline assignment: CDR1 MNHEY and CDR2 SVGEGT. The CDR3 sequence is 13 residues long.

In nucleotides, the CDR3 is TGTGCCAGCAGACCCCAGGGGGCGAACACCGGGGAGCTGTTTTTT. Its translation is CASRPQGANTGELFF. The genes are TRBV28 and TRBJ2-2; the match to TRBD1 covers 7 bases. CDR3 length: 15 residues. The junction had 4 bases not matched to a gene; V was cut back by 6 bases and J by 0 bases. CDR1 MDHEN and CDR2 SYDVKM come from the germline V gene.

This clone was seen only once. CDR3 region: CASRPDRASTDTQYF. In DNA, the CDR3 is TGTGCCAGCAGACCGGACAGGGCTAGCACAGATACGCAGTATTTT. The J gene is TRBJ2-3, the V gene TRBV6-4, with 8 nucleotides matching TRBD1. V lost 6 bases, J lost 0 bases, and 5 bases stayed unmatched. Germline V CDR1 and CDR2: MRHNA, SNTAGT. This CDR3 comprises 15 residues.

The J gene is TRBJ2-1, the V gene TRBV28; the match to TRBD2 covers 7 bases. The CDR3 extends over 14 amino acids. Trimming removed 7 bases from V and 1 base from J; junction bases left unmatched: 4. The germline V gene has CDR1 MDHEN and CDR2 SYDVKM. CDR3 region: CASNLAESYNEQFF. For the CDR3, the DNA is TGTGCCAGCAACCTAGCGGAATCCTACAATGAGCAGTTCTTC.

This chain connects TRBV24-1 to TRBJ2-3, with 8 bases that match TRBD2. The germline V gene has CDR1 KGHDR and CDR2 SFDVKD. CDR3 length equals 18 residues. Trimming removed 3 bases from V and 2 bases from J; junction bases left unmatched: 12. The DNA of the CDR3 is TGTGCCACCAGTGATCTACGGCCTGGCGGGGGGTCCACAGATACGCAGTATTTT. Protein sequence: CATSDLRPGGGSTDTQYF.

This clone was observed a handful of times. The V call is TRBV4-1, the J call TRBJ2-2, with TRBD2 matching 12 bases. There are 17 residues in the CDR3. Per the germline V gene, CDR1 is MGHRA and CDR2 is YSYEKL. V was clipped by 2 bases and J by 3 bases; unmatched bases: 4. In nucleotides, the CDR3 is TGCGCCAGCAGCCAACTACGGACTAGCGGGGACACCGGGGAGCTGTTTTTT. This gives the protein CASSQLRTSGDTGELFF.

CDR3 sequence: CASSLAGQGSGNTIYF. CDR3 DNA sequence: TGCGCCAGCAGCCTTGCGGGACAGGGCTCTGGAAACACCATATATTTT. The gene calls are TRBV5-1 and TRBJ1-3; TRBD1 aligns across 9 bases. The V gene's germline CDR1 is SGHRS and CDR2 YFSETQ. This CDR3 spans 16 amino acids. Trimming at V came to 4 bases and at J to 0 bases, leaving 5 bases not matched to a gene.